The rows below give T cell receptor beta chains drawn from one sample of a study of beta chain features in type 1 diabetes. TCRdb's table, derived via immunoSEQ multiplex PCR, lists solely in-frame clones and lacks some. The data contain a few hundred thousand clones, roughly 22% of them singletons. Source material: naive CD4+ T cells from blood. These receptors all stem from a woman aged 40 to 50 with type 1 diabetes. Each CDR3 is given with its conserved first and last residue. D genes are given only for firm matches. Clone size is stated in some rows and not others, as once, few, many or a class when expanded.

v_call	d_call	clone_size	j_call	cdr3_aa	cdr3_nt
TRBV6-5	NA	NA	TRBJ2-7	CASSYSPREEQYF	TGTGCCAGCAGTTACTCTCCCCGGGAGGAGCAGTACTTC
TRBV25-1	TRBD1	few	TRBJ2-2	CATAPGQGYPGELFF	TGTGCCACCGCCCCGGGACAGGGGTATCCGGGGGAGCTGTTTTTT
TRBV29-1	TRBD1	few	TRBJ2-3	CSAGTASWGTDTQYF	TGCAGCGCTGGGACAGCTTCGTGGGGCACAGATACGCAGTATTTT
TRBV5-1	NA	NA	TRBJ2-3	CASSSAGWDTQYF	TGCGCCAGCAGCTCGGCGGGTTGGGATACGCAGTATTTT
TRBV18	NA	NA	TRBJ1-5	CASSPQAHNQPQHF	TGTGCCAGCTCACCCCAGGCTCACAATCAGCCCCAGCATTTT
TRBV28	TRBD1	NA	TRBJ2-2	CASSHATGGSTGELFF	TGTGCCAGCAGCCACGCGACAGGGGGGAGCACCGGGGAGCTGTTTTTT
TRBV30	TRBD2	NA	TRBJ2-7	CAWSLAAYEQYF	TGTGCCTGGAGTCTAGCGGCCTACGAGCAGTACTTC
TRBV28	NA	NA	TRBJ1-4	CASSLEPEKLFF	TGTGCCAGCAGTTTAGAGCCTGAAAAACTGTTTTTT
TRBV5-1	NA	NA	TRBJ2-1	CASSSVRESYNEQFF	TGCGCCAGCAGCTCTGTTCGGGAGTCCTACAATGAGCAGTTCTTC
TRBV18	TRBD1	NA	TRBJ1-2	CASSPPEAGGDYGYTF	TGTGCCAGCTCACCACCGGAGGCAGGGGGCGACTATGGCTACACCTTC
TRBV4-3	NA	NA	TRBJ2-7	CASSLVISGVNKQYF	TGCGCCAGCAGCCTGGTGATTTCGGGAGTAAATAAGCAGTACTTC
TRBV5-4	NA	NA	TRBJ2-1	CASSSKDSRGEQFF	TGTGCCAGCAGCTCAAAGGACAGCCGGGGTGAGCAGTTCTTC
TRBV4-3	TRBD1	few	TRBJ1-2	CASSPQTPGQSFNYGYTF	TGCGCCAGCAGCCCTCAAACCCCGGGACAGTCATTTAACTATGGCTACACCTTC